The following is a T cell receptor (beta chain) sequence with its context. The antigen remains undetermined. These data originate in a study of cytomegalovirus exposure and HLA in healthy donors. The study, taken as a whole, reports: Rare sequences made up most TCRs, while some public TCRs were found in many donors. Associated with HLA alleles at 0.05 false discovery rate in a later analysis were 15,000 to 20,000 TCR beta sequences. Immune exposure information available was restricted to CMV serostatus. Relative to the roughly 700-donor mean, N-insertions were reportedly fewer in an Asian-associated ancestry cluster in a later analysis.

CDR1 LGHNA and CDR2 YNFKEQ come from the germline V gene. V was shortened by 0 bases and J by 4 bases, with 7 bases between the two germline ends. This CDR3 has 14 amino acids. Vbeta (60) and Jbeta (13) primers were used in the PCR. Sequenced by immunoSEQ multiplex PCR; TCRdb stores in-frame clones only, minus some. The data show fewer than 150,000 clones, with less than 90% seen just once and 0.2% to 0.25% held by the top ten. Sequencing used PBMCs. The receptor was derived from a man aged 50-60 years in good health and CMV-seronegative. The chain carries TRBV4-2 and TRBJ1-5, with a weak D call TRBD1 (5 bases). The CDR3 sequence is CASSQENRNQPQHF. The DNA for the CDR3 is TGTGCCAGCAGCCAAGAAAACAGGAATCAGCCCCAGCATTTT.